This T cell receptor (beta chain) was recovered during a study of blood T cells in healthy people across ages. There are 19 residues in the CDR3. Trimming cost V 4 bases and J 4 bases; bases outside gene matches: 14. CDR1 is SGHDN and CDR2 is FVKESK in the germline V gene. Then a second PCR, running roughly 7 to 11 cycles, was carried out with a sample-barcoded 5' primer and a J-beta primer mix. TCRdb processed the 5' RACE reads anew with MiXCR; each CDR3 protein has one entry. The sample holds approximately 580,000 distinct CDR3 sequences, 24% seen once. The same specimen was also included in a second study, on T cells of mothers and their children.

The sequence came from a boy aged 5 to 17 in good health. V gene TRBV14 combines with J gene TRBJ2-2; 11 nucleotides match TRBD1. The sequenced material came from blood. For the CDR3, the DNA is TGTGCCAGCAGCCCCGGGTCCTTATGGGACAGGGGGTCCACCGGGGAGCTGTTTTTT. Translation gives CASSPGSLWDRGSTGELFF.